The T cell receptor (beta chain) described here comes from a study of healthy donors' naive CD4 and CD8 T cells. Naive CD4+ cells were sorted as CD4+CD8-CD45RO-CD45RA+; naive CD8+ as CD8+CD4-CD45RA+CD27bright. A linear amplification protocol produced the TCR libraries from about 450 ng of total RNA. One entry per CDR3 protein, called by TCRdb with MiXCR from the reads. Among approximately 200,000 distinct CDR3 sequences, around 70% were seen once, and the ten largest hold less than 2.5%. Sequenced: naive CD4+ and CD8+ T cells sorted from blood, pooled from several donors. This receptor was identified in a pool of human donors in good health; the sample pools cells from several healthy donors.

The DNA for the CDR3 is TGCAGCGTAGAAACAGGGCTATCCCCCCCCGACACTGAAGCTTTCTTT. Translated, it gives CSVETGLSPPDTEAFF. The chain combines TRBV29-1 with TRBJ1-1; tentatively, D is TRBD1 (6 bases). The CDR3 covers 16 residues. V gave up 6 bases and J gave up 3 bases, with 23 bases separating them. In germline, CDR1 is SQVTM, CDR2 ANQGSEA.